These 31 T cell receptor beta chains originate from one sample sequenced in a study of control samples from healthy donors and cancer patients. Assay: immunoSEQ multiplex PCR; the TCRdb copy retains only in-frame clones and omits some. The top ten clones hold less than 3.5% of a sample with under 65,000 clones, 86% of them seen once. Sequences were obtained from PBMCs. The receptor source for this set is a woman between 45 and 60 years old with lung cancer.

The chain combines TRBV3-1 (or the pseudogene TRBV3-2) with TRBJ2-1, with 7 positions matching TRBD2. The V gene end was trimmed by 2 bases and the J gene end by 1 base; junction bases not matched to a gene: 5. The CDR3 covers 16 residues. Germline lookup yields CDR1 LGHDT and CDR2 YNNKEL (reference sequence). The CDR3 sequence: CASSQYTAGSYNEQFF. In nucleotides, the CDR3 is TGTGCCAGCAGCCAATACACAGCGGGGTCCTACAATGAGCAGTTCTTC.

CDR3 sequence reads: CASSIELTGTGVRETQYF. CDR3 coding DNA: TGTGCCAGTAGTATAGAGCTGACCGGGACAGGGGTTAGAGAGACCCAGTACTTC. The V call is TRBV19, the J call TRBJ2-5, with TRBD1 matching over 10 bases. CDR3 length: 18 residues. Germline V lookup: CDR1 LNHDA, CDR2 SQIVND (reference sequence). The junction had 11 bases not matched to a gene; V was cut back by 0 bases and J by 4 bases.

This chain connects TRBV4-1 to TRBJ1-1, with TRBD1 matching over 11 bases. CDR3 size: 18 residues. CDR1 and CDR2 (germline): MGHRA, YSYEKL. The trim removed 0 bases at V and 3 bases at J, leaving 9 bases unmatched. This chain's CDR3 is CASSQDPTGTGGYTEAFF. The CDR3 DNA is TGCGCCAGCAGCCAAGATCCCACCGGGACAGGGGGTTACACTGAAGCTTTCTTT.

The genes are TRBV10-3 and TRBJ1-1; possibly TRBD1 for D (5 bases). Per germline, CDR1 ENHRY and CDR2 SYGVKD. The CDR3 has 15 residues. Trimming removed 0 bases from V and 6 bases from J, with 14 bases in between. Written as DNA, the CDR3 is TGTGCCATCAGTGAGTCTCCAGGGCATGGGTCTGAAGCTTTCTTT. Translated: CAISESPGHGSEAFF.

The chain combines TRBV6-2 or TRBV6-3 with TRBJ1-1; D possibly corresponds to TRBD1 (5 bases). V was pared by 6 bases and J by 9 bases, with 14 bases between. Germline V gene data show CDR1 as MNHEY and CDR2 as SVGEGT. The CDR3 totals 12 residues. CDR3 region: CASSRDGGKAFF. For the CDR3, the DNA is TGTGCCAGCAGCCGAGACGGGGGGAAAGCTTTCTTT.

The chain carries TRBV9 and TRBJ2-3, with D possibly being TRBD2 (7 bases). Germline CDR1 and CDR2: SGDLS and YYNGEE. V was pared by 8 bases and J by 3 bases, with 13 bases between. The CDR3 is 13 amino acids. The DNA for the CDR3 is TGTGCCAGTAGGGAGGGGGGTACAGATACGCAGTATTTT. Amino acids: CASREGGTDTQYF.

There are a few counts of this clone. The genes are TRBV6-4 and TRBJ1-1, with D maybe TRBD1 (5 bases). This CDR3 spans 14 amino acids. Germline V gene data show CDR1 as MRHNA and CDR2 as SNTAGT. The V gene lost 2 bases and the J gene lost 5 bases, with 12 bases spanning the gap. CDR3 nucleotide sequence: TGTGCCAGCAGTGACCACAGCCGGGGGACTGAAGCTTTCTTT. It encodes CASSDHSRGTEAFF.

CDR3 loop: CASSIPGGTVGYEQYF. CDR3 nucleotide sequence: TGTGCCAGTAGTATCCCCGGGGGGACGGTCGGCTACGAGCAGTACTTC. This rearrangement joins TRBV19 to TRBJ2-7; 7 bases map to TRBD2. CDR3 size: 16 residues. CDR1 is LNHDA and CDR2 is SQIVND in the germline V gene (reference sequence). The V and J ends lost 3 bases and 3 bases, in that order; junction bases with no gene match: 11.

The CDR3 is CASSWAQAEFGYTF. CDR3 sequence (DNA): TGCGCCAGCAGCTGGGCACAGGCTGAATTCGGCTACACCTTC. V is TRBV5-1 and J is TRBJ1-2; D perhaps matches TRBD1 (5 bases). CDR1 SGHRS and CDR2 YFSETQ come from the germline V gene. The CDR3 covers 14 residues. The germline V and J ends were trimmed by 3 bases and 8 bases, with 17 bases remaining between them.

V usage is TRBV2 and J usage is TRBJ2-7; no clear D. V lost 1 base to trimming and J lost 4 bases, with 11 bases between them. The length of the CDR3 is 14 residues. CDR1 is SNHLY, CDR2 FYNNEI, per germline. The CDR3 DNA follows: TGTGCCAGCAGTGAAGGCCCTTACACGTACGAGCAGTACTTC. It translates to CASSEGPYTYEQYF.

The CDR3 here is CASSLGGKTEAFF. CDR3 DNA sequence: TGTGCCAGCAGCTTGGGTGGGAAGACTGAAGCTTTCTTT. The V call is TRBV11-3, the J call TRBJ1-1; D gene unclear. V lost 3 bases to trimming and J lost 5 bases, with 10 bases between them. The CDR3 spans 13 residues. CDR1 and CDR2 (germline): SGHNT, YENEEA.

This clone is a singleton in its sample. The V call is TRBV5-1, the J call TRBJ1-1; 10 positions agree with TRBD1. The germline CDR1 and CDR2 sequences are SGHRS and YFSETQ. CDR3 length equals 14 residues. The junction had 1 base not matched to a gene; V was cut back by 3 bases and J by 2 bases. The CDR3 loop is CASSWTGGNTEAFF. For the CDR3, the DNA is TGCGCCAGCAGCTGGACAGGGGGAAACACTGAAGCTTTCTTT. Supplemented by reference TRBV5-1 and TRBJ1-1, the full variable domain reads KAGVTQTPRYLIKTRGQQVTLSCSPISGHRSVSWYQQTPGQGLQFLFEYFSETQRNKGNFPGRFSGRQFSNSRSEMNVSTLELGDSALYLCASSWTGGNTEAFFGQGTRLTVV.

The CDR3 DNA is TGCGCCAGCAGCGCGGGACACTCTGGAAACACCATATATTTT. Protein: CASSAGHSGNTIYF. The chain recombines TRBV5-1 with TRBJ1-3, with D possibly TRBD1 on 6 matching bases. The CDR3 spans 14 residues. V was clipped by 4 bases and J by 0 bases, with 8 bases between them. Germline V gives CDR1 SGHRS, CDR2 YFSETQ.

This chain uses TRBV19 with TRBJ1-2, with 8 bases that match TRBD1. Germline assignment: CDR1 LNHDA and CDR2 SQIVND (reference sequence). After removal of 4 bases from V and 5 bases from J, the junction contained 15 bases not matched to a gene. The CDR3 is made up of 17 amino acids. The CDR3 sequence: CASSTGGEMAPGYGYTF. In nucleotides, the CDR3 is TGTGCCAGTAGTACAGGGGGCGAAATGGCCCCGGGATATGGCTACACCTTC.

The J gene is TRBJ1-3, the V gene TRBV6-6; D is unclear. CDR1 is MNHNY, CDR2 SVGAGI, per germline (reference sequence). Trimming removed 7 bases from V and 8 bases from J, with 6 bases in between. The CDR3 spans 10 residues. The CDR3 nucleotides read TGTGCCAGCAAAGGAGACACCATATATTTT. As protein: CASKGDTIYF.

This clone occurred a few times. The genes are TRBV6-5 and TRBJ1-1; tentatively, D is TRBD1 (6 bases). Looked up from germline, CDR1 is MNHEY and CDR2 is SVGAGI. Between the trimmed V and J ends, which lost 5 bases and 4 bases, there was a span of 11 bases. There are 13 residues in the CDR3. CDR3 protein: CASSRTAFTEAFF. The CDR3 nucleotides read TGTGCCAGCAGTAGGACAGCTTTCACTGAAGCTTTCTTT.

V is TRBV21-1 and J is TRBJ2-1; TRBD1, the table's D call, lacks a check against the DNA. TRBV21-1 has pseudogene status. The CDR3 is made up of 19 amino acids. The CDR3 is CASRPGTGLSQGSYNEQFF. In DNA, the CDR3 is TGTGCCAGCCGTCCCGGGACAGGGTTATCACAGGGCTCCTACAATGAGCAGTTCTTC.

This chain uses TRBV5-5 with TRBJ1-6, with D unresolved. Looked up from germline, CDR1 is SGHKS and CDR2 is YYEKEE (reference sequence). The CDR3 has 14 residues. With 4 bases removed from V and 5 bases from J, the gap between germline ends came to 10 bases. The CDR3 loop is CASSPTADNSPLHF. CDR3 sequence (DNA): TGTGCCAGCAGCCCCACAGCAGATAATTCACCCCTCCACTTT.

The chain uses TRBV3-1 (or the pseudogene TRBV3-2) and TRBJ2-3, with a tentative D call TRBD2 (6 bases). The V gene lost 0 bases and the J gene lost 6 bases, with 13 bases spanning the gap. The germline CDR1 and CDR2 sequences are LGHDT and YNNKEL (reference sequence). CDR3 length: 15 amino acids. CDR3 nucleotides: TGTGCCAGCAGCCAAGATTCGCGGGGATGGGATACGCAGTATTTT. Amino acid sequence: CASSQDSRGWDTQYF.

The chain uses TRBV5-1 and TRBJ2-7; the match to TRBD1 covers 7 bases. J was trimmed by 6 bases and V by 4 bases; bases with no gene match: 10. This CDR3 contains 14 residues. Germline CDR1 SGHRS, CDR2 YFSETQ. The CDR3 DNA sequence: TGCGCCAGCAGCAAAGACAGGGTTCCCATCGAGCAGTACTTC. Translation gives CASSKDRVPIEQYF. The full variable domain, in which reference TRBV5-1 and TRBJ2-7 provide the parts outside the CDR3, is KAGVTQTPRYLIKTRGQQVTLSCSPISGHRSVSWYQQTPGQGLQFLFEYFSETQRNKGNFPGRFSGRQFSNSRSEMNVSTLELGDSALYLCASSKDRVPIEQYFGPGTRLTVT.

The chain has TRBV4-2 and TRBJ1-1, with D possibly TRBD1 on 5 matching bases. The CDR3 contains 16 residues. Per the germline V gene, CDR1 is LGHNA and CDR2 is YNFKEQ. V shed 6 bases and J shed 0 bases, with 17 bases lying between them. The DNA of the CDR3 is TGTGCCAGCAGTCAATTCCGGGGGGGTTTGAACACTGAAGCTTTCTTT. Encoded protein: CASSQFRGGLNTEAFF.

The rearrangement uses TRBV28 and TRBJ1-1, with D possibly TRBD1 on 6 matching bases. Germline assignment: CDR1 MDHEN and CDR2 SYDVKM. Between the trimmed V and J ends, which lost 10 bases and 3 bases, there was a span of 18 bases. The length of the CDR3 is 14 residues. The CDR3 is CATMQTGAYTEAFF. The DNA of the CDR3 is TGTGCCACCATGCAGACAGGCGCGTACACTGAAGCTTTCTTT.

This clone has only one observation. CDR3: CASTAGDRAYNEQFF. In nucleotides, the CDR3 is TGTGCCAGCACCGCGGGGGACAGAGCGTACAATGAGCAGTTCTTC. The rearrangement joins TRBV6-5 to TRBJ2-1; D possibly matches TRBD1 or TRBD2 (7 bases each). Germline loops: CDR1 MNHEY, CDR2 SVGAGI. The CDR3 runs 15 residues. V gave up 7 bases and J gave up 4 bases, with 17 bases separating them.

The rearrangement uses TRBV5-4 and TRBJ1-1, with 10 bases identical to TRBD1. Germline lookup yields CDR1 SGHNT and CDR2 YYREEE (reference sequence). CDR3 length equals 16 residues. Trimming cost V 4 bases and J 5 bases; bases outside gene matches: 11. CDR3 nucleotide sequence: TGTGCCAGCAGCCCTGCCGGCTGGGACAGGGGTACTGAAGCTTTCTTT. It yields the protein CASSPAGWDRGTEAFF.

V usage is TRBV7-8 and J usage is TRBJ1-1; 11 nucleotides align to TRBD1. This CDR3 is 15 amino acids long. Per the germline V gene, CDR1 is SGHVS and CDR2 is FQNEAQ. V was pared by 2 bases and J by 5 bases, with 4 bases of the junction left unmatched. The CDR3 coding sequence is TGTGCCAGCAGCTTATACGGGACAGGGGGGACTGAAGCTTTCTTT. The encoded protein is CASSLYGTGGTEAFF.

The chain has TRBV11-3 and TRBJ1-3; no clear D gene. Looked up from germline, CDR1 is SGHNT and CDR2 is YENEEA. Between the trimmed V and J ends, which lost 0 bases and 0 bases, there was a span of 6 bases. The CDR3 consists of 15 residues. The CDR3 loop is CASSLDQSSGNTIYF. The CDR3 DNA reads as TGTGCCAGCAGCTTAGATCAGAGCTCTGGAAACACCATATATTTT.

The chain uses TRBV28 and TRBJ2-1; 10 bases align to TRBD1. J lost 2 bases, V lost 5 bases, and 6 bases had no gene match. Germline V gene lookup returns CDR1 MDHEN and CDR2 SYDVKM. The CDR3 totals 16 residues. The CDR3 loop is CASSPGQGVPYNEQFF. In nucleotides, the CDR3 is TGTGCCAGCAGTCCCGGACAGGGGGTCCCCTACAATGAGCAGTTCTTC. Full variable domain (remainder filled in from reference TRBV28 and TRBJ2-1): DVKVTQSSRYLVKRTGEKVFLECVQDMDHENMFWYRQDPGLGLRLIYFSYDVKMKEKGDIPEGYSVSREKKERFSLILESASTNQTSMYLCASSPGQGVPYNEQFFGPGTRLTVL.

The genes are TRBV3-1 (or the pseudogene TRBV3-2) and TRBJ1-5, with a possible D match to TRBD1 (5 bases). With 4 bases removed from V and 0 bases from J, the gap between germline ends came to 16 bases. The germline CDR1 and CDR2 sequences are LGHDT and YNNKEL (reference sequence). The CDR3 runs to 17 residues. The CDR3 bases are TGTGCCAGCAGCCCCACCTGGGACCGACTTAGCAATCAGCCCCAGCATTTT. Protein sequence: CASSPTWDRLSNQPQHF.

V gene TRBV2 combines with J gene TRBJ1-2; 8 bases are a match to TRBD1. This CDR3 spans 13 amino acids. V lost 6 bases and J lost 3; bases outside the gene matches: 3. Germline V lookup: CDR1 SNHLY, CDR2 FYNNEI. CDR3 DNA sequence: TGTGCCAGCAGCGGACAGGGTGACTATGGCTACACCTTC. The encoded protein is CASSGQGDYGYTF. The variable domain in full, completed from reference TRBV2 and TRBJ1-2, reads EPEVTQTPSHQVTQMGQEVILRCVPISNHLYFYWYRQILGQKVEFLVSFYNNEISEKSEIFDDQFSVERPDGSNFTLKIRSTKLEDSAMYFCASSGQGDYGYTFGSGTRLTVV.

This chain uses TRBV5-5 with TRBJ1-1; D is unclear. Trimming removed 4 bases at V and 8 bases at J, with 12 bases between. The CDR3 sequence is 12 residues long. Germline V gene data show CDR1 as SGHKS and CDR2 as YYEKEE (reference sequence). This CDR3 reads CASSADFTEAFF. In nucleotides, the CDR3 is TGTGCCAGCAGCGCGGACTTCACCGAAGCTTTCTTT. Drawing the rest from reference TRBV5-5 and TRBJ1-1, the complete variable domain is DAGVTQSPTHLIKTRGQQVTLRCSPISGHKSVSWYQQVLGQGPQFIFQYYEKEERGRGNFPDRFSARQFPNYSSELNVNALLLGDSALYLCASSADFTEAFFGQGTRLTVV.

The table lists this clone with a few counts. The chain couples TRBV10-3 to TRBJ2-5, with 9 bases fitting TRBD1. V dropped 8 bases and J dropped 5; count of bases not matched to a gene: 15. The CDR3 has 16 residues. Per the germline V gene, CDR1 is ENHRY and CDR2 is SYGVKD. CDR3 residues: CAIRDSPGQGPETQYF. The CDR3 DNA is TGTGCCATCCGAGACTCGCCGGGACAGGGTCCGGAGACCCAGTACTTC.